These 15 T cell receptor beta chains came from one sample sequenced in a study of blood T cell repertoires in COVID-19. Generated by immunoSEQ multiplex PCR, the TCRdb table keeps only in-frame clones and is missing some. The sample contains 250,000 to 400,000 clones, less than 85% of which appear only once. The sample consisted of PBMCs or T cells enriched from blood (not recorded which). Receptor source: a young woman who had been exposed to COVID-19.

This sequence joins TRBV27 and TRBJ2-5; no clear D gene. This CDR3 region has 12 residues. V lost 5 bases to trimming and J lost 5 bases, with 9 bases between them. Looked up from germline, CDR1 is MNHEY and CDR2 is SMNVEV (reference sequence). Here the CDR3 DNA reads TGTGCCAGCAGTAACCTCGGGGAGACCCAGTACTTC. It yields the protein CASSNLGETQYF.

The chain carries TRBV7-9 and TRBJ1-4; D unclear. Germline assignment: CDR1 SEHNR and CDR2 FQNEAQ (reference sequence). With 4 bases removed from V and 7 bases from J, the gap between germline ends came to 7 bases. The CDR3 sequence is 12 residues long. CDR3 in amino acids: CASSYGVEKLFF. For the CDR3, the DNA is TGTGCCAGCAGCTACGGGGTTGAAAAACTGTTTTTT.

J is TRBJ2-4 and V is TRBV27; D is possibly TRBD1 (5 bases). The CDR3 length is 20 residues. With 5 bases removed from V and 0 bases from J, the gap between germline ends came to 26 bases. Germline V gene lookup returns CDR1 MNHEY and CDR2 SMNVEV (reference sequence). CDR3 DNA sequence: TGTGCCAGCAGTAGAAGTCCCGGACAAGTCTCTAAAATAGCCAAAAACATTCAGTACTTC. Amino acids: CASSRSPGQVSKIAKNIQYF.

The CDR3 loop reads CASTALLSRGPYEQYF. For the CDR3, the DNA is TGCGCCAGCACAGCTTTACTCTCCAGGGGCCCCTACGAGCAGTACTTC. This rearrangement joins TRBV5-1 to TRBJ2-7; D is possibly TRBD1 (6 bases). Deletions cut 6 bases from V and 2 bases from J, with 21 bases between. Germline CDR1 is SGHRS and CDR2 is YFSETQ. The CDR3 spans 16 residues.

The chain is built from TRBV3-1 (or the pseudogene TRBV3-2) and TRBJ2-7; TRBD1 agrees at 7 bases. V dropped 3 bases and J dropped 4; count of bases not matched to a gene: 6. This CDR3 is built from 14 residues. The germline CDR1 and CDR2 sequences are LGHDT and YNNKEL (reference sequence). The CDR3 loop is CASSQVKGAYEQYF. The CDR3 DNA is TGTGCCAGCAGCCAGGTCAAGGGGGCGTACGAGCAGTACTTC.

The gene calls are TRBV9 and TRBJ1-3; possibly TRBD1 for D (6 bases). Germline V gene data show CDR1 as SGDLS and CDR2 as YYNGEE. This CDR3 has 16 residues. The ends were cut back, 2 bases at V and 0 bases at J, with 12 bases in the middle. CDR3 sequence: CASSVHRESSGNTIYF. The CDR3 bases are TGTGCCAGCAGCGTTCACAGGGAGAGCTCTGGAAACACCATATATTTT. Drawing the rest from reference TRBV9 and TRBJ1-3, the complete variable domain is DSGVTQTPKHLITATGQRVTLRCSPRSGDLSVYWYQQSLDQGLQFLIQYYNGEERAKGNILERFSAQQFPDLHSELNLSSLELGDSALYFCASSVHRESSGNTIYFGEGSWLTVV.

This sequence joins TRBV19 and TRBJ1-2, with 9 bases matching TRBD1. Looked up from germline, CDR1 is LNHDA and CDR2 is SQIVND (reference sequence). The CDR3 runs 15 residues. Trimming removed 5 bases from V and 5 bases from J; junction bases left unmatched: 9. The CDR3 here is CASSLKRGQGYGYTF. The CDR3 bases are TGTGCCAGTAGTCTCAAAAGGGGACAGGGATATGGCTACACCTTC. Combining the CDR3 with reference TRBV19 and TRBJ1-2 gives the whole variable domain DGGITQSPKYLFRKEGQNVTLSCEQNLNHDAMYWYRQDPGQGLRLIYYSQIVNDFQKGDIAEGYSVSREKKESFPLTVTSAQKNPTAFYLCASSLKRGQGYGYTFGSGTRLTVV.

The rearrangement links TRBV7-2 to TRBJ2-4; 7 positions match TRBD2. The trim removed 1 base at V and 14 bases at J, leaving 20 bases unmatched. This CDR3 has 17 residues. In germline, CDR1 is SGHTA, CDR2 FQGNSA. This CDR3 is CASSLEYGRGIRFYKYF. CDR3 DNA sequence: TGTGCCAGCAGCTTAGAATACGGGCGGGGGATTAGGTTTTATAAGTACTTC. The complete variable domain, with remaining parts taken from reference TRBV7-2 and TRBJ2-4, reads GAGVSQSPSNKVTEKGKDVELRCDPISGHTALYWYRQSLGQGLEFLIYFQGNSAPDKSGLPSDRFSAERTGGSVSTLTIQRTQQEDSAVYLCASSLEYGRGIRFYKYFGAGTRLSVL.

The chain uses TRBV29-1 and TRBJ2-7, with 9 nucleotides matching TRBD1. This CDR3 has 15 amino acids. CDR1 is SQVTM and CDR2 is ANQGSEA in the germline V gene. Trimming at V came to 3 bases and at J to 5 bases, leaving 11 bases not matched to a gene. The CDR3 DNA follows: TGCAGCGTTGAGCGGCAGGACAGGGGTAGGGACGAGCAGTACTTC. Translating it yields CSVERQDRGRDEQYF.

This chain connects TRBV5-1 to TRBJ1-3; D uncertain. The CDR3 is 15 residues long. With 4 bases removed from V and 0 bases from J, the gap between germline ends came to 11 bases. Germline V gene lookup returns CDR1 SGHRS and CDR2 YFSETQ. CDR3 residues: CASSLTVLSGNTIYF. The CDR3 coding sequence is TGCGCCAGCAGCCTCACGGTTCTCTCTGGAAACACCATATATTTT.

This clone was observed many times. J is TRBJ2-3 and V is TRBV9, with 7 bases lining up with TRBD1. This CDR3 has 15 amino acids. With V trimmed by 1 base and J by 0 bases, 2 bases remained unmatched. Germline CDR1 is SGDLS and CDR2 is YYNGEE. The CDR3 loop is CASSVWDSSTDTQYF. DNA of the CDR3: TGTGCCAGCAGCGTATGGGACAGTAGCACAGATACGCAGTATTTT.

The chain is built from TRBV27 and TRBJ1-1; perhaps TRBD1 as D (5 bases). Trimming left V 8 bases short and J 6 bases short, with 13 bases between. The CDR3 consists of 12 residues. The germline CDR1 and CDR2 sequences are MNHEY and SMNVEV (reference sequence). Written as DNA, the CDR3 is TGTGCCAGCCCTCAGGGTGGCGCTGAAGCTTTCTTT. Its protein is CASPQGGAEAFF.

The V gene is TRBV15, the J gene TRBJ2-7; D gene ambiguous. The CDR3 totals 13 residues. With 1 base removed from V and 4 bases from J, the gap between germline ends came to 8 bases. Germline CDR1 is LNHNV and CDR2 is YYDKDF (reference sequence). The CDR3: CATSRGNKYEQYF. CDR3 DNA sequence: TGTGCCACCAGCAGAGGCAACAAGTACGAGCAGTACTTC. Combining the CDR3 with reference TRBV15 and TRBJ2-7 gives the whole variable domain DAMVIQNPRYQVTQFGKPVTLSCSQTLNHNVMYWYQQKSSQAPKLLFHYYDKDFNNEADTPDNFQSRRPNTSFCFLDIRSPGLGDTAMYLCATSRGNKYEQYFGPGTRLTVT.

The rearrangement links TRBV3-1 (or the pseudogene TRBV3-2) to TRBJ2-1, with TRBD2 matching 7 bases. V lost 4 bases to trimming and J lost 0 bases; unmatched junction nucleotides: 9. The CDR3 has 17 residues. The germline V gene encodes CDR1 LGHDT and CDR2 YNNKEL (reference sequence). CDR3 bases: TGTGCCAGCAGCCTCCTACTAGCGACAAGCTCCTACAATGAGCAGTTCTTC. Encoded protein: CASSLLLATSSYNEQFF.

The rearrangement links TRBV30 to TRBJ1-5, with 7 nucleotides matching TRBD1. The CDR3 runs to 15 residues. Germline lookup yields CDR1 GTSNPN and CDR2 SVGIG (reference sequence). V lost 2 bases and J lost 2; bases outside the gene matches: 6. The CDR3 DNA is TGTGCCTGGAGTAACAGGGGCGCCGGCAATCAGCCCCAGCATTTT. The encoded protein is CAWSNRGAGNQPQHF.